This TCR beta chain was recovered during a study of OX40 agonist ivuxolimab in advanced cancers. The V end lost 11 bases, the J end lost 0 bases, and 15 bases lay between the germline ends. Germline V gives CDR1 ENHRY, CDR2 SYGVKD. This CDR3 has 14 amino acids. The table came from immunoSEQ multiplex PCR; TCRdb's copy has only in-frame clones and leaves some out. The table lists around 50,000 clones, more than 70% of them singletons, with roughly 2.7% in the top ten. The input for sequencing was CD4+ or CD8+ T cells sorted from blood, taken in a trial of the OX40 agonist ivuxolimab. The TCR was taken from an adult with an advanced solid tumor such as melanoma, head and neck, liver or kidney cancer. The chain uses TRBV10-3 and TRBJ2-3; D may be TRBD2 (6 bases). CDR3 sequence reads: CAAGGASSTDTQYF. The CDR3 nucleotides are TGTGCCGCCGGGGGAGCGTCTAGCACAGATACGCAGTATTTT.